This TCR beta chain is drawn from a study of OX40 agonist ivuxolimab in advanced cancers. As for the study in general: A mean age of approximately 60 years, range 23 to 79, was recorded, and under 85% were male.

Details on this clone: Its antigen remains unidentified.

Germline CDR1 MDHEN, CDR2 SYDVKM. The CDR3 covers 17 residues. V trimming: 5 bases; J trimming: 0 bases; junction bases outside the gene matches: 11. Repertoires were generated with immunoSEQ multiplex PCR, while TCRdb's copy carries only in-frame clones and drops some. The data show some 58,000 clones, about 85% seen once. Study observations and caveats: In general, CD8+ T cells held more expanded clones than CD4+ did, on average. Some nonresponders also had low normalized T-cell clonal expansion.

The sequenced sample was CD4+ or CD8+ T cells sorted from blood, obtained in a trial of the OX40 agonist ivuxolimab. This TCR came from an adult with an advanced solid tumor such as melanoma, head and neck, liver or kidney cancer. This chain joins TRBV28 and TRBJ1-2, with 8 bases that match TRBD1. The CDR3 reads CASSPPGQVTSNYGYTF. DNA for the CDR3: TGTGCCAGCAGTCCCCCGGGACAGGTAACCTCTAACTATGGCTACACCTTC.